The 3 T cell receptor beta chains given below trace back to one sample, sequenced in a study of cytomegalovirus exposure and HLA in healthy donors. It was with 60 Vbeta and 13 Jbeta primers that the PCR ran. Profiled with immunoSEQ multiplex PCR; TCRdb holds only in-frame clones, not every one. The sample consists of about 130,000 clones, roughly 80% of them appearing once. The sample consisted of PBMCs. These TCRs come from a boy aged 10-17 years in good health and CMV-seronegative.

This chain links TRBV11-3 with TRBJ2-7; D is uncertain. Germline CDR1 reads SGHNT; CDR2 reads YENEEA. V lost 3 bases and J lost 2, with 11 bases in between. This CDR3 contains 14 residues. The CDR3 DNA reads as TGTGCCAGCAGCTTTTCGATCGGTACCTACGAGCAGTACTTC. This gives the protein CASSFSIGTYEQYF.

This chain uses TRBV6-5 with TRBJ1-4; D ambiguous. The germline V gene encodes CDR1 MNHEY and CDR2 SVGAGI. The CDR3 totals 16 residues. With 0 bases removed from V and 3 bases from J, the gap between germline ends came to 11 bases. The CDR3 sequence is CASSYSARLSNEKLFF. CDR3 nucleotides: TGTGCCAGCAGTTACTCGGCCCGTCTGTCTAATGAAAAACTGTTTTTT.

This chain uses TRBV13 with TRBJ2-1; TRBD2 agrees at 11 bases. Germline V lookup: CDR1 PRHDT, CDR2 FYEKMQ (reference sequence). After removal of 4 bases from V and 0 bases from J, the junction contained 5 bases not matched to a gene. This CDR3 is built from 17 residues. CDR3 in amino acids: CASSSGLAVNSYNEQFF. DNA of the CDR3: TGTGCCAGCAGCTCGGGACTAGCGGTCAACTCCTACAATGAGCAGTTCTTC.